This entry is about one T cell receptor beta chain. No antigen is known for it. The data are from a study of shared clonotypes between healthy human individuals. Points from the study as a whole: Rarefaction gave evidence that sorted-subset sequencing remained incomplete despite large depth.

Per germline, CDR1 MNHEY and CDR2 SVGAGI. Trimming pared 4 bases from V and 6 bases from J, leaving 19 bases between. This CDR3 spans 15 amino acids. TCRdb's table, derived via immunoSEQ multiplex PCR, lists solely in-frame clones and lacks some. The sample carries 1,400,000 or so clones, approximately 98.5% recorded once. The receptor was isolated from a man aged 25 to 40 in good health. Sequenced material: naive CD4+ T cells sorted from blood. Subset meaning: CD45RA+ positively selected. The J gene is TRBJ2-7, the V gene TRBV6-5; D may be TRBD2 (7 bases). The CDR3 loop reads CASSSVGGPLAEQYF. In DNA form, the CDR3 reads TGTGCCAGCAGTTCCGTGGGGGGGCCTTTAGCCGAGCAGTACTTC.